The 26 T cell receptor beta chains in this list originate from one sample, sequenced in a study of shared clonotypes between healthy human individuals. The method was immunoSEQ multiplex PCR; TCRdb's version includes in-frame clones alone and lacks a portion of them. The sample contains just over 2,000,000 clones, about 95% of which appear only once. Naive CD8 populations comprised CD45RO-negative cells positively selected for CCR7, excluding terminally differentiated effector memory CD45RA+ cells. Sequencing used naive CD8+ T cells sorted from blood. These receptors were obtained from a young man in good health.

This clone has a single count. The DNA for the CDR3 is TGTGCCTGGGACATGGACAGGGTGGCAGAGACCCAGTACTTC. It is translated as CAWDMDRVAETQYF. The rearrangement joins TRBV30 to TRBJ2-5; 8 bases line up with TRBD1. The junction had 9 bases not matched to a gene; V was cut back by 5 bases and J by 4 bases. Germline loops: CDR1 GTSNPN, CDR2 SVGIG (reference sequence). The CDR3 is 14 residues long.

The V and J genes are TRBV4-3 and TRBJ2-3, with D possibly being TRBD2 (5 bases). Per the germline V gene, CDR1 is LGHNA and CDR2 is YSLEER. This CDR3 spans 17 amino acids. The V end lost 0 bases, the J end lost 2 bases, and 15 bases lay between the germline ends. DNA for the CDR3: TGCGCCAGCAGCCAAGACTTGGGAGCCCCCCCCACAGATACGCAGTATTTT. It is translated as CASSQDLGAPPTDTQYF.

J is TRBJ2-5 and V is TRBV10-1, with D possibly being TRBD2 (6 bases). The CDR3 runs to 16 residues. Germline values: CDR1 WNHNN, CDR2 SYGVQD (reference sequence). Trimming stripped 3 bases from V and 7 bases from J, with 21 bases between. The CDR3 nucleotides are TGCGCCAGCAGTGATGGAGGGTTAGGAGAGGCGGCGACCCAGTACTTC. This encodes CASSDGGLGEAATQYF.

V gene TRBV11-2 combines with J gene TRBJ2-7; D possibly corresponds to TRBD2 (5 bases). Germline CDR1 reads SGHAT; CDR2 reads FQNNGV. The V and J ends lost 2 bases and 3 bases respectively, with 11 bases between them. The CDR3 consists of 14 residues. CDR3 protein: CASSLLSGNYEQYF. CDR3 nucleotides: TGTGCCAGCAGCTTATTGTCCGGGAACTACGAGCAGTACTTC.

The chain carries TRBV4-1 and TRBJ2-1, with D perhaps being TRBD1 or TRBD2 (5 bases each). CDR1 and CDR2 (germline): MGHRA, YSYEKL. Trimming took 4 bases from V and 5 from J, leaving 9 bases between them. This CDR3 contains 13 residues. The CDR3: CASSPGRNNEQFF. CDR3 nucleotides: TGCGCCAGCAGCCCGGGACGGAACAATGAGCAGTTCTTC.

This rearrangement joins TRBV6-5 to TRBJ1-3, with D unclear. This CDR3 has 12 amino acids. Germline values: CDR1 MNHEY, CDR2 SVGAGI. Trimming took 6 bases from V and 4 from J, leaving 7 bases between them. The CDR3: CASRTTGNTIYF. For the CDR3, the DNA is TGTGCCAGCAGGACGACCGGAAACACCATATATTTT.

The rearrangement links TRBV7-2 to TRBJ2-1; D is perhaps TRBD1 or TRBD2 (6 bases each). This CDR3 spans 15 amino acids. Trimming removed 1 base from V and 6 bases from J, with 13 bases in between. Germline loops: CDR1 SGHTA, CDR2 FQGNSA. The CDR3 loop reads CASSLGGAPLNEQFF. The CDR3 DNA is TGTGCCAGCAGCTTAGGGGGGGCCCCCCTCAATGAGCAGTTCTTC. Full variable domain (missing parts from reference TRBV7-2 and TRBJ2-1): GAGVSQSPSNKVTEKGKDVELRCDPISGHTALYWYRQSLGQGLEFLIYFQGNSAPDKSGLPSDRFSAERTGGSVSTLTIQRTQQEDSAVYLCASSLGGAPLNEQFFGPGTRLTVL.

The rearrangement joins TRBV27 to TRBJ2-7; maybe TRBD2 (6 bases). The V end lost 5 bases, the J end lost 5 bases, and 19 bases lay between the germline ends. Germline CDR1 MNHEY, CDR2 SMNVEV (reference sequence). This CDR3 is 15 amino acids long. The CDR3 DNA reads TGTGCCAGCAGTGCCGCGGGGCCTTTAAGGAACGAGCAGTACTTC. This encodes CASSAAGPLRNEQYF.

The table lists this clone with a count of one. The CDR3 bases are TGTGCCAGCACCCTAGCGGGCTTCCCCTACGAGCAGTACTTC. It specifies CASTLAGFPYEQYF. The chain joins TRBV5-6 to TRBJ2-7; 8 nucleotides match TRBD2. The CDR3 contains 14 residues. CDR1 SGHDT and CDR2 YYEEEE come from the germline V gene. The V and J ends lost 6 bases and 2 bases, in that order; junction bases with no gene match: 7.

This chain connects TRBV4-1 to TRBJ2-3; 8 bases fit TRBD2. V lost 2 bases, J lost 1 base, and 11 bases stayed unmatched. CDR1 and CDR2 from the germline V gene are MGHRA and YSYEKL. The CDR3 length is 18 residues. Written as DNA, the CDR3 is TGCGCCAGCAGCCAAACGGTCGGAGCGGGAGTTGGCACAGATACGCAGTATTTT. Its translation: CASSQTVGAGVGTDTQYF.

The chain links TRBV6-6 to TRBJ2-2; no clear D. Germline V gene sequence: CDR1 MNHNY, CDR2 SVGAGI (reference sequence). CDR3 size: 12 residues. V lost 7 bases, J lost 5 bases, and 8 bases lay in between. CDR3 bases: TGTGCCAGCACCGACGAAACCGGGGAGCTGTTTTTT. This gives the protein CASTDETGELFF.

To note about this clone: The sample has other DNA sequences that encode this CDR3 too. The chain couples TRBV9 to TRBJ2-7, with D perhaps TRBD1 (5 bases). The CDR3 is 12 residues long. In germline, CDR1 is SGDLS, CDR2 YYNGEE. The ends were cut back, 4 bases at V and 3 bases at J, with 8 bases in the middle. This CDR3 is CASSRDSYEQYF. CDR3 DNA sequence: TGTGCCAGCAGCAGAGACAGCTACGAGCAGTACTTC. The variable domain in full, completed from reference TRBV9 and TRBJ2-7, reads DSGVTQTPKHLITATGQRVTLRCSPRSGDLSVYWYQQSLDQGLQFLIQYYNGEERAKGNILERFSAQQFPDLHSELNLSSLELGDSALYFCASSRDSYEQYFGPGTRLTVT.

The V gene is TRBV10-2, the J gene TRBJ1-6; 8 bases fit TRBD1. CDR3 length: 15 residues. Trimming at V came to 6 bases and at J to 9 bases, leaving 10 bases not matched to a gene. CDR1 is WSHSY, CDR2 SAAADI, per germline. This CDR3 reads CASRDRTGHGSPLHF. For the CDR3, the DNA is TGCGCCAGCAGGGACCGGACAGGGCATGGTTCACCCCTCCACTTT.

The chain is built from TRBV15 and TRBJ2-7; D possibly corresponds to TRBD2 (6 bases). The CDR3 length is 14 residues. The germline gives CDR1 LNHNV, CDR2 YYDKDF (reference sequence). V was trimmed by 6 bases and J by 6 bases, leaving 18 bases between them. The CDR3 protein is CATSLGGRLGEQYF. The CDR3 DNA sequence: TGTGCCACCAGTTTGGGGGGACGTTTGGGCGAGCAGTACTTC.

The chain is built from TRBV5-4 and TRBJ1-6, with a weak D call TRBD1 (6 bases). CDR1 SGHNT and CDR2 YYREEE come from the germline V gene (reference sequence). Trimming pared 4 bases from V and 6 bases from J, leaving 14 bases between. The CDR3 runs 15 residues. The CDR3 protein is CASSHRGAANSPLHF. CDR3 DNA sequence: TGTGCCAGCAGCCACCGGGGGGCTGCTAATTCACCCCTCCACTTT.

This chain joins TRBV10-1 and TRBJ2-7; D remains ambiguous. V was cut by 2 bases and J by 1 base, with 6 bases left in between. Germline values: CDR1 WNHNN, CDR2 SYGVQD (reference sequence). The CDR3 covers 13 residues. In nucleotides, the CDR3 is TGCGCCAGCAGTGAGACGCCGTCCTACGAGCAGTACTTC. It specifies CASSETPSYEQYF.

This clone occurred once. Distinct nucleotide sequences in the sample also encode this CDR3. As DNA, the CDR3 is TGTGCCAGCTCACCACCGGGACAGGGGAATGAAAAACTGTTTTTT. Protein: CASSPPGQGNEKLFF. The chain uses TRBV18 and TRBJ1-4; 10 bases fit TRBD1. This CDR3 contains 15 residues. V lost 0 bases and J lost 5; bases outside the gene matches: 0. Germline CDR1 KGHSH, CDR2 LQKENI.

CDR3 nucleotide sequence: TGTGCCAGCAGCCCTTGGAGGACCCGAGATGTC. This gives the protein CASSPWRTRDV. The chain uses TRBV11-2 and TRBJ2-7, with D possibly matching TRBD2 (5 bases). The germline gives CDR1 SGHAT, CDR2 FQNNGV. This CDR3 comprises 11 residues.

The chain is built from TRBV30 and TRBJ1-1; no clear D gene. The V end lost 1 base, the J end lost 1 base, and 7 bases lay between the germline ends. The V gene's germline CDR1 is GTSNPN and CDR2 SVGIG (reference sequence). The CDR3 covers 13 residues. The CDR3 DNA reads as TGTGCCTGGAGTGGGGCGGGGAACACTGAAGCTTTCTTT. It translates to CAWSGAGNTEAFF.

The chain carries TRBV6-1 and TRBJ2-7; weak D call: TRBD2 (5 bases). The CDR3 runs to 15 residues. Trimming pared 0 bases from V and 1 base from J, leaving 10 bases between. CDR1 is MNHNS, CDR2 SASEGT, per germline. CDR3 in DNA: TGTGCCAGCAGTGAAGCCCGGGGAAGGTCCTACGAGCAGTACTTC. Its protein is CASSEARGRSYEQYF.

The V and J genes are TRBV5-6 and TRBJ2-7; TRBD1 matches at 8 bases. The ends lost 7 bases at V and 3 bases at J; junction bases unmatched: 6. The CDR3 runs to 13 residues. Germline lookup yields CDR1 SGHDT and CDR2 YYEEEE. Here the CDR3 DNA reads TGTGCCAGCGGCCCGGGACAGGTCTACGAGCAGTACTTC. Protein sequence: CASGPGQVYEQYF.

Only one count was recorded for this clone. The chain joins TRBV13 to TRBJ2-7, with 10 positions matching TRBD1. CDR3 size: 15 residues. The ends lost 4 bases at V and 3 bases at J; junction bases unmatched: 6. The germline V gene has CDR1 PRHDT and CDR2 FYEKMQ (reference sequence). The DNA of the CDR3 is TGTGCCAGCAGCTCCGGGACAGGGGTGGTCTACGAGCAGTACTTC. Translation gives CASSSGTGVVYEQYF.

Concerning this clone itself: The junction shows a germline mismatch at one end, possibly a read error. The rearrangement links TRBV7-7 to TRBJ2-5; a possible D gene is TRBD1 (7 bases). The CDR3 is 17 residues long. Germline-derived CDR1 and CDR2 are SSHAT and FNYEAQ (reference sequence). The CDR3 loop reads CASSLARDRSPQETQYF. CDR3 sequence (DNA): TGTGCTAGCAGCTTAGCGCGGGACAGATCACCACAAGAGACCCAGTACTTC. Variable domain in full (rest from reference TRBV7-7 and TRBJ2-5): GAGVSQSPRYKVTKRGQDVTLRCDPISSHATLYWYQQALGQGPEFLTYFNYEAQPDKSGLPSDRFSAERPEGSISTLTIQRTEQRDSAMYRCASSLARDRSPQETQYFGPGTRLLVL.

For this clone: Distinct nucleotide sequences in the sample also encode this CDR3. The gene calls are TRBV4-1 and TRBJ2-7, with D hard to call. With 1 base removed from V and 0 bases from J, the gap between germline ends came to 4 bases. The CDR3 sequence is 13 residues long. Germline V CDR1 and CDR2: MGHRA, YSYEKL. The CDR3 DNA sequence: TGCGCCAGCAGCCAAGGCGCCTCCTACGAGCAGTACTTC. Residues: CASSQGASYEQYF.

The J gene is TRBJ2-7, the V gene TRBV4-1; D call uncertain. The germline V gene has CDR1 MGHRA and CDR2 YSYEKL. Trimming removed 6 bases from V and 2 bases from J, with 14 bases in between. This CDR3 is built from 14 residues. The CDR3 spells CASSPGPSTYEQYF. In DNA, the CDR3 is TGCGCCAGCAGTCCGGGCCCCAGCACCTACGAGCAGTACTTC.

The chain joins TRBV7-9 to TRBJ2-6, with D unresolved. The length of the CDR3 is 12 residues. V dropped 5 bases and J dropped 7 bases, with 6 bases sitting between them. Germline-derived CDR1 and CDR2 are SEHNR and FQNEAQ (reference sequence). CDR3 sequence: CASSRPANVLTF. DNA for the CDR3: TGTGCCAGCAGCAGACCCGCCAACGTCCTGACTTTC.